The 29 T cell receptor beta chains given below trace back to one sample, sequenced in a study of identical twins. MiXCR, applied by TCRdb to the 5' RACE reads, yields one record per CDR3 protein. Altogether approximately 700,000 distinct CDR3 sequences are present, approximately 6% being singletons, with the ten largest covering 1.5% to 2%. The specimen was naive T cells sorted from blood. The receptors originated from a man aged 18 to 29 in good health.

The sample holds many counts of this clonotype. This chain connects TRBV27 to TRBJ2-3; D not certain. Germline CDR1 reads MNHEY; CDR2 reads SMNVEV (reference sequence). V lost 1 base, J lost 8 bases, and 16 bases lay in between. CDR3 length: 15 residues. Written as DNA, the CDR3 is TGTGCCAGCAGTTTATTTTCGGTGGCTGACGGTACGCAGTATTTT. Amino acids: CASSLFSVADGTQYF.

A few counts support this clonotype. The J gene is TRBJ2-5, the V gene TRBV12-3 or TRBV12-4, with D maybe TRBD2 (5 bases). The length of the CDR3 is 13 residues. With 2 bases removed from V and 5 bases from J, the gap between germline ends came to 9 bases. The CDR3 bases are TGTGCCAGCAGTTTACTAGAGGGCGAGACCCAGTACTTC. Translated: CASSLLEGETQYF.

This clonotype was picked up one time. This CDR3 fails to terminate in the conserved phenylalanine or tryptophan, so it likely reflects a read error. The gene calls are TRBV6-8 and TRBJ1-5; D gene unclear. Germline V gene data show CDR1 as MNHGY and CDR2 as SAAAGT. The CDR3 consists of 15 residues. The V gene lost 8 bases and the J gene lost 3 bases, with 17 bases spanning the gap. The CDR3 spells CASGKAGYDNQPQHL. Written as DNA, the CDR3 is TGTGCCAGCGGCAAAGCGGGGTATGACAATCAGCCCCAGCATCTT.

Only a few counts were recorded for this clonotype. The chain uses TRBV6-5 and TRBJ2-5; TRBD2 aligns across 12 bases. V was clipped by 2 bases and J by 2 bases; unmatched bases: 0. The CDR3 is 15 amino acids. Germline V gives CDR1 MNHEY, CDR2 SVGAGI. In nucleotides, the CDR3 is TGTGCCAGCAGTTACGGACTAGCGGGGCAAGAGACCCAGTACTTC. Translating it yields CASSYGLAGQETQYF.

In this sample, this clonotype turned up a few times. This chain uses TRBV6-6 with TRBJ1-1, with no clear D. This CDR3 is built from 12 residues. Germline values: CDR1 MNHNY, CDR2 SVGAGI (reference sequence). Deletions cut 6 bases from V and 5 bases from J, with 10 bases between. CDR3 amino acids: CASSLTETEAFF. CDR3 nucleotide sequence: TGTGCCAGCAGCTTAACAGAAACTGAAGCTTTCTTT.

The CDR3 nucleotides are TGTGCCACCAGTGACCCAGGGACCGGGACTAGCACCTCCAATGAGCAGTTCTTC. Protein sequence: CATSDPGTGTSTSNEQFF. The chain joins TRBV24-1 to TRBJ2-1; TRBD2 agrees at 9 bases. The CDR3 contains 18 residues. The ends lost 4 bases at V and 6 bases at J; junction bases unmatched: 15. CDR1 is KGHDR, CDR2 SFDVKD, per germline.

This clonotype was seen more than once but under ten times. The chain is built from TRBV20-1 and TRBJ2-5, with a tentative D call TRBD2 (6 bases). V dropped 3 bases and J dropped 6 bases, with 17 bases sitting between them. The CDR3 totals 14 residues. The germline CDR1 and CDR2 sequences are DFQATT and SNEGSKA (reference sequence). This CDR3 reads CSASPEGPLKTQYF. CDR3 nucleotides: TGCAGTGCTAGCCCGGAGGGACCTTTGAAGACCCAGTACTTC.

V usage is TRBV29-1 and J usage is TRBJ2-2; unclear D gene. This CDR3 comprises 11 residues. Trimming pared 4 bases from V and 6 bases from J, leaving 6 bases between. CDR1 is SQVTM and CDR2 is ANQGSEA in the germline V gene. CDR3 in amino acids: CSVGVAGELFF. Here the CDR3 DNA reads TGCAGCGTTGGGGTCGCCGGGGAGCTGTTTTTT.

This clonotype was counted at least ten times. The chain joins TRBV20-1 to TRBJ2-7, with D perhaps matching TRBD2 (6 bases). CDR1 is DFQATT, CDR2 SNEGSKA, per germline (reference sequence). CDR3 length: 15 residues. The ends were cut back, 3 bases at V and 0 bases at J, with 15 bases in the middle. CDR3 DNA sequence: TGCAGTGCTAGTCCCGGGAGCCCCGACTCCTACGAGCAGTACTTC. It codes for CSASPGSPDSYEQYF.

This clonotype was observed at least ten times. V and J are TRBV28 and TRBJ2-3, with D possibly TRBD2 on 5 matching bases. Trimming stripped 8 bases from V and 0 bases from J, with 12 bases between. CDR1 and CDR2 (germline): MDHEN, SYDVKM. The CDR3 covers 14 residues. CDR3 DNA sequence: TGTGCCAGCCGCCCCGGCGGGAGCACAGATACGCAGTATTTT. Translating it yields CASRPGGSTDTQYF. Variable domain in full (rest from reference TRBV28 and TRBJ2-3): DVKVTQSSRYLVKRTGEKVFLECVQDMDHENMFWYRQDPGLGLRLIYFSYDVKMKEKGDIPEGYSVSREKKERFSLILESASTNQTSMYLCASRPGGSTDTQYFGPGTRLTVL.

This clonotype was picked up many times. The V call is TRBV20-1, the J call TRBJ1-5, with D possibly TRBD1 on 5 matching bases. Germline CDR1 and CDR2: DFQATT and SNEGSKA (reference sequence). Trimming took 1 base from V and 4 from J, leaving 8 bases between them. The CDR3 runs to 13 residues. CDR3 sequence reads: CSARVTGNQPQHF. The CDR3 DNA is TGCAGTGCTAGAGTAACAGGAAATCAGCCCCAGCATTTT.

The V and J genes are TRBV12-3 or TRBV12-4 and TRBJ2-3; D may be TRBD1 (6 bases). The ends were cut back, 5 bases at V and 1 base at J, with 13 bases in the middle. This CDR3 has 15 amino acids. Written as DNA, the CDR3 is TGTGCCAGCAGTGCAGTACAGGGACGCACAGATACGCAGTATTTT. Translated, it gives CASSAVQGRTDTQYF.

This clonotype was observed a few times. J is TRBJ2-7 and V is TRBV20-1; D possibly uses TRBD1 or TRBD2 (5 bases each). Per the germline V gene, CDR1 is DFQATT and CDR2 is SNEGSKA (reference sequence). Trimming cost V 6 bases and J 0 bases, with 12 bases left between them. The CDR3 spans 13 residues. This CDR3 reads CSAVGTHSYEQYV. In nucleotides, the CDR3 is TGCAGTGCCGTTGGGACGCACTCCTACGAGCAGTACGTC.

This clonotype was seen a few times. The gene calls are TRBV6-1 and TRBJ1-1; D not certain. V gave up 6 bases and J gave up 4 bases, with 18 bases separating them. Germline V CDR1 and CDR2: MNHNS, SASEGT. This CDR3 region has 15 residues. The CDR3 sequence: CASRPLVGSGTEAFF. The CDR3 coding sequence is TGTGCCAGCAGGCCCCTCGTGGGGTCGGGCACTGAAGCTTTCTTT.

This clonotype was seen a handful of times. The chain carries TRBV11-2 and TRBJ2-1; possible D gene TRBD2, 5 bases. V lost 5 bases and J 9 bases, leaving 14 bases between the germline ends. Germline CDR1 reads SGHAT; CDR2 reads FQNNGV. The CDR3 sequence is 13 residues long. As DNA, the CDR3 is TGTGCCAGCAGCCAGACGCTAGCCGGTGAGCAGTTCTTC. This gives the protein CASSQTLAGEQFF.

This rearrangement joins TRBV7-7 to TRBJ2-6, with D unclear. The CDR3 covers 15 residues. Trimming took off 1 base at V and 2 bases at J, with 6 bases between the two ends. Per the germline V gene, CDR1 is SSHAT and CDR2 is FNYEAQ (reference sequence). CDR3 sequence: CASSLGPTGANVLTF. The CDR3 region has the DNA TGTGCCAGCAGCTTAGGCCCCACTGGGGCCAACGTCCTGACTTTC.

This clonotype was detected ten times or more. This chain links TRBV5-1 with TRBJ2-7; D is perhaps TRBD1 (5 bases). With 4 bases removed from V and 1 base from J, the gap between germline ends came to 9 bases. CDR1 is SGHRS and CDR2 is YFSETQ in the germline V gene. The CDR3 is 13 amino acids. The CDR3 nucleotides read TGCGCCAGCAGCCCGGACAATTCCTACGAGCAGTACGTC. Translating gives CASSPDNSYEQYV.

This clonotype was recorded a few times. The chain recombines TRBV7-8 with TRBJ1-5; D is undetermined. The CDR3 has 15 amino acids. V lost 2 bases, J lost 3 bases, and 11 bases lay in between. CDR1 and CDR2 from the germline V gene are SGHVS and FQNEAQ. The CDR3 DNA follows: TGTGCCAGCAGCTTATCTTTGCTCAACAATCAGCCCCAGCATTTT. Translated, it gives CASSLSLLNNQPQHF.

This clonotype occurred many times. Compared with germline, one end of the junction differs, possibly owing to a read error. Written as DNA, the CDR3 is TGTGCCAGCAGCCCCGGACTAGCGGGAGGGTACAATGAGCAGTTCTTC. Translation gives CASSPGLAGGYNEQFF. The gene calls are TRBV5-1 and TRBJ2-1; 15 bases map to TRBD2. Germline V lookup: CDR1 SGHRS, CDR2 YFSETQ. The CDR3 extends over 16 amino acids.

This clonotype was counted ten times or more. J is TRBJ2-1 and V is TRBV10-3; possibly TRBD2 for D (5 bases). This CDR3 is built from 13 residues. V shed 8 bases and J shed 6 bases, with 14 bases lying between them. Germline V gene lookup returns CDR1 ENHRY and CDR2 SYGVKD. As DNA, the CDR3 is TGTGCCATCTTTGCGTCGGGGAGCAATGAGCAGTTCTTC. Protein: CAIFASGSNEQFF.

The chain couples TRBV12-3 or TRBV12-4 to TRBJ2-2, with 10 bases fitting TRBD2. V gave up 7 bases and J gave up 7 bases; unmatched junction bases: 12. The CDR3 runs 16 residues. The CDR3 DNA reads as TGTGCCAGCACCTTATTTGGGACTAGCGAAAACGGGGAGCTGTTTTTT. It specifies CASTLFGTSENGELFF.

This chain connects TRBV4-2 to TRBJ2-7; 10 positions agree with TRBD2. Unmatched junction bases numbered 1, after V lost 1 base and J lost 1 base. Germline-derived CDR1 and CDR2 are LGHNA and YNFKEQ. The CDR3 is made up of 15 amino acids. CDR3 nucleotides: TGTGCCAGCAGCCAAGCTAGCGGGGGATCCTACGAGCAGTACTTC. Its protein is CASSQASGGSYEQYF.

This clonotype was observed at least ten times. The chain combines TRBV11-2 with TRBJ2-7; 10 bases align to TRBD1. The CDR3 covers 16 residues. Losses at the gene ends were 1 base for V and 7 bases for J; bases not matched to a gene: 10. Germline CDR1 reads SGHAT; CDR2 reads FQNNGV. CDR3 nucleotides: TGTGCCAGCAGCTTAGGATCCGGGACAGGGGCTCATGAGCAGTACTTC. Protein sequence: CASSLGSGTGAHEQYF. Together with reference TRBV11-2 and TRBJ2-7, the CDR3 gives the full variable domain: EAGVAQSPRYKIIEKRQSVAFWCNPISGHATLYWYQQILGQGPKLLIQFQNNGVVDDSQLPKDRFSAERLKGVDSTLKIQPAKLEDSAVYLCASSLGSGTGAHEQYFGPGTRLTVT.

This clonotype was seen a few times. The V gene is TRBV3-1, the J gene TRBJ2-7, with a possible D match to TRBD1 (6 bases). The CDR3 contains 14 residues. V lost 2 bases to trimming and J lost 6 bases, with 14 bases between them. The germline V gene encodes CDR1 LGHDT and CDR2 YNNKEL (reference sequence). The CDR3 nucleotides read TGTGCCAGCAGCCAACGAACAGGGAGCTCCGAGCAGTACTTC. Translated: CASSQRTGSSEQYF.

In its sample, this clonotype was seen a few times. V and J are TRBV5-1 and TRBJ2-1; unclear D gene. Trimming left V 5 bases short and J 2 bases short, with 14 bases between. CDR3 length: 15 residues. Per germline, CDR1 SGHRS and CDR2 YFSETQ. The CDR3 loop is CASSSTNSAYNEQFF. DNA of the CDR3: TGCGCCAGCAGTTCAACTAATTCCGCCTACAATGAGCAGTTCTTC.

This clonotype was counted ten times or more. The chain couples TRBV5-1 to TRBJ2-7; D gene uncertain. Trimming stripped 0 bases from V and 6 bases from J, with 16 bases between. The CDR3 sequence is 15 residues long. Germline values: CDR1 SGHRS, CDR2 YFSETQ. The CDR3 DNA follows: TGCGCCAGCAGCTTGGATGGACCCTGGTGGGGCGAGCAGTACTTC. It translates to CASSLDGPWWGEQYF.

This clonotype was detected many times. The chain employs TRBV6-1 and TRBJ2-4, with D possibly being TRBD1 (5 bases). The length of the CDR3 is 14 residues. Trimming stripped 7 bases from V and 0 bases from J, with 10 bases between. Germline V gene sequence: CDR1 MNHNS, CDR2 SASEGT. The CDR3 reads CASKVQGAKNIQYF. The CDR3 DNA is TGTGCCAGCAAGGTTCAGGGAGCCAAAAACATTCAGTACTTC.

V is TRBV7-6 and J is TRBJ2-1; the match to TRBD2 covers 8 bases. Germline values: CDR1 SGHVS, CDR2 FNYEAQ. V shed 7 bases and J 8 bases; nucleotides not matched to a gene: 7. This CDR3 contains 13 residues. CDR3 loop: CASNSREGYEQFF. The CDR3 DNA is TGTGCCAGCAATAGTCGGGAGGGCTATGAGCAGTTCTTC.

This clonotype was counted only a few times. V usage is TRBV21-1 and J usage is TRBJ2-1; the table assigns TRBD1, which was not confirmed against the DNA. TRBV21-1 is a recognized pseudogene. The CDR3 sequence is 16 residues long. The CDR3 coding sequence is TGTGCCAGCAGCAGCTTACCGGGACCACAGCAAAATGAGCAGTTCTTC. Translating gives CASSSLPGPQQNEQFF.